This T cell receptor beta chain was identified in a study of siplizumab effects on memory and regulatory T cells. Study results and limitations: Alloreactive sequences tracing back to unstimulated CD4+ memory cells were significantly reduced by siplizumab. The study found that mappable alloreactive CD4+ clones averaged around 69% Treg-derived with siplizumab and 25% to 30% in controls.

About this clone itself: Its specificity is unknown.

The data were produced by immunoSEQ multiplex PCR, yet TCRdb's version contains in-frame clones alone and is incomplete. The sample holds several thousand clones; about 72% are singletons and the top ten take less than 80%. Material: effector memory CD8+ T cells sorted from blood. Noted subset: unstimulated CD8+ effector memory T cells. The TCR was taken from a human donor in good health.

The CDR3 sequence: CASSDYLQSYNEQFF. Written as DNA, the CDR3 is TGTGCCAGCAGCGACTACCTCCAATCTTACAATGAGCAGTTCTTC. This chain uses TRBV27 with TRBJ2-1; D may be TRBD2 (5 bases). CDR1 is MNHEY and CDR2 is SMNVEV in the germline V gene (reference sequence). Trimming shortened V by 6 bases and J by 4 bases, and 16 bases separated the two germline ends. This CDR3 is built from 15 residues.